This entry lists 3 T cell receptor beta chains sequenced from one sample in a study of T cell repertoires in cytomegalovirus infection. TCRdb re-analysed the reads in MiXCR, keeping a single row per CDR3 protein. The sample includes roughly 500,000 distinct CDR3 sequences, roughly a third of them seen just once. The antigens for these receptors are not known. Specimen: cultured PBMCs, collected from culture after CMV antigen stimulation. The receptor source for this set is a human donor in good health (CMV status not recorded). Some clones in this sample may be carry-over from other donors' samples.

This clonotype has at least ten counts. The junction differs from germline at one of its ends, possibly a read error. This rearrangement joins TRBV7-7 to TRBJ2-2, with 10 bases aligning to TRBD2. The CDR3 consists of 15 residues. Germline loops: CDR1 SSHAT, CDR2 FNYEAQ (reference sequence). The CDR3: CASSRAGGPEMELFF. CDR3 DNA: TGTGCTAGCAGCCGAGCGGGAGGGCCGGAAATGGAGCTGTTTTTT.

The chain employs TRBV4-1 and TRBJ2-1, with D perhaps matching TRBD1 or TRBD2 (5 bases each). This CDR3 region has 17 residues. Deletions cut 4 bases from V and 0 bases from J, with 16 bases between. Germline V gives CDR1 MGHRA, CDR2 YSYEKL. The CDR3: CASSPTGPGSSYNEQFF. DNA of the CDR3: TGCGCCAGCAGCCCTACGGGACCGGGGTCCTCCTACAATGAGCAGTTCTTC.

The sample holds a few counts of this clonotype. This chain links TRBV7-2 with TRBJ1-3, with a possible D match to TRBD1 (5 bases). V lost 5 bases and J lost 0, with 14 bases in between. This CDR3 is 16 amino acids long. Germline V lookup: CDR1 SGHTA, CDR2 FQGNSA. CDR3 DNA sequence: TGTGCCAGCAGCACCGGCGGGACCGACTCTGGAAACACCATATATTTT. It is translated as CASSTGGTDSGNTIYF.